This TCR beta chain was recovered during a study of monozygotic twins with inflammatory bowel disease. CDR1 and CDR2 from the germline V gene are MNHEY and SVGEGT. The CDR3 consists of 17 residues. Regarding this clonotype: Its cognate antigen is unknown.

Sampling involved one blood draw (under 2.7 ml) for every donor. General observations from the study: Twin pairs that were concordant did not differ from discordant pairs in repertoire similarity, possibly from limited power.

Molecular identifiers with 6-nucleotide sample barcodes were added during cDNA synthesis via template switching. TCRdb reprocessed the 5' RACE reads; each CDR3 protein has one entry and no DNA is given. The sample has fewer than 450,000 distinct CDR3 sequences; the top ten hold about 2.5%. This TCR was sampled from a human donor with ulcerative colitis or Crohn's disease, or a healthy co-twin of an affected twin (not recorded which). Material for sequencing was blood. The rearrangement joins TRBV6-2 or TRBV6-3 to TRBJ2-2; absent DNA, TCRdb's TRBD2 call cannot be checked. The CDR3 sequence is CASSYILLAGQNRELFF.